The rows below give T cell receptor beta chains drawn from one sample of a study of T cells after yellow fever vaccination. TCRdb called the 5' RACE reads again in MiXCR, with one record for every CDR3 protein. The data contain approximately 300,000 distinct CDR3 sequences, about 11% of them seen just once; the ten biggest clones take up about 3%. The input for sequencing was CD4+ T cells sorted from PBMCs, taken 45 days after the yellow fever booster vaccination. All receptors come from a man aged 18 to 29 who received the YFV17D yellow fever vaccine. CDR3s include the opening cysteine and the closing phenylalanine or tryptophan. A D gene is named only where the DNA matches it firmly. Not all rows give a size; the values are once, few, many and, for expanded clones, a class.

clone_size,d_call,v_call,j_call,cdr3_aa,cdr3_nt
NA,TRBD1,TRBV6-5,TRBJ2-5,CASGPRQGLETQYF,TGTGCCAGCGGCCCTAGACAGGGGTTGGAGACCCAGTACTTC
few,TRBD1,TRBV30,TRBJ2-7,CAWNNRGPSEQYF,TGTGCCTGGAACAACAGGGGGCCGAGTGAGCAGTACTTC
NA,TRBD2,TRBV2,TRBJ2-3,CASTRLAGGYTDTQYF,TGTGCCAGCACCCGACTAGCGGGGGGTTACACAGATACGCAGTATTTT
NA,NA,TRBV9,TRBJ2-5,CASSRRDIRETQYF,TGTGCCAGCAGCAGGAGGGACATTAGAGAGACCCAGTACTTC
many,TRBD2,TRBV4-1,TRBJ2-3,CASSLGLAPEGTQYF,TGCGCCAGCAGCCTTGGACTAGCACCCGAGGGTACGCAGTATTTT
few,TRBD2,TRBV12-3/TRBV12-4,TRBJ2-3,CASSGRGGPSTDTQYF,TGTGCCAGCAGTGGGCGGGGGGGCCCCAGCACAGATACGCAGTATTTT
NA,NA,TRBV25-1,TRBJ1-2,CASSRGPGNYGYTF,TGTGCCAGCAGTCGCGGCCCGGGAAACTATGGCTACACCTTC
few,TRBD1,TRBV20-1,TRBJ2-5,CSAHGQAQETQYF,TGCAGTGCTCATGGACAGGCCCAAGAGACCCAGTACTTC
NA,TRBD2,TRBV12-3/TRBV12-4,TRBJ2-7,CASSLGGGPDF,TGTGCCAGCAGTTTAGGGGGGGGACCGGACTTC
NA,NA,TRBV6-1,TRBJ2-2,CASRQQNTGELFF,TGTGCCAGCAGGCAACAGAACACCGGGGAGCTGTTTTTT
many,NA,TRBV27,TRBJ1-1,CASSFGSPGLAFF,TGTGCCAGCAGTTTTGGGTCACCGGGTTTAGCTTTCTTT
few,TRBD1,TRBV18,TRBJ1-1,CASSQRTGNTEAFF,TGTGCCAGCTCACAGCGGACAGGGAACACTGAAGCTTTCTTT
NA,NA,TRBV20-1,TRBJ1-6,CSARDGGQINSPLHF,TGCAGTGCTAGAGATGGCGGACAAATTAATTCACCCCTCCACTTT
NA,NA,TRBV10-3,TRBJ1-6,CAIRTPGSPLHF,TGTGCCATCAGGACCCCGGGGTCACCCCTCCACTTT
many,TRBD2,TRBV4-3,TRBJ2-3,CASSQDTLAGGGDTQYF,TGCGCCAGCAGCCAAGATACCCTAGCGGGGGGTGGGGATACGCAGTATTTT
NA,NA,TRBV20-1,TRBJ1-6,CSARDGRWNSPLHF,TGCAGTGCTAGAGATGGTCGTTGGAATTCACCCCTCCACTTT
many,TRBD1,TRBV10-3,TRBJ2-7,CAISVLTGADYEQYF,TGTGCCATCAGTGTCTTGACAGGGGCCGACTACGAGCAGTACTTC
few,NA,TRBV6-2/TRBV6-3,TRBJ2-3,CASCRIEGPDTQYF,TGTGCCAGCTGCCGGATAGAGGGTCCAGATACGCAGTATTTT
few,NA,TRBV9,TRBJ2-2,CASSSRQVRNTGELFF,TGTGCCAGCAGCTCCCGACAGGTCCGGAACACCGGGGAGCTGTTTTTT
few,TRBD1,TRBV2,TRBJ2-7,CASRDRALAYEQYF,TGTGCCAGCAGGGACAGGGCTCTCGCCTACGAGCAGTACTTC
many,NA,TRBV7-9,TRBJ1-3,CASSRTGSGNTIYF,TGTGCCAGCAGCCGGACGGGGTCCGGAAACACCATATATTTT
NA,NA,TRBV12-3/TRBV12-4,TRBJ1-2,CASTSGPRGNYGYTF,TGTGCCAGCACCTCGGGACCTCGGGGGAACTATGGCTACACCTTC
many,TRBD1,TRBV4-3,TRBJ1-2,CASSQSSSGTAVGYTF,TGCGCCAGCAGCCAATCGTCGTCTGGGACAGCGGTAGGCTACACCTTC
NA,TRBD1,TRBV5-1,TRBJ1-1,CASSLALTGWGAEAFF,TGCGCCAGCAGCTTGGCCCTGACAGGGTGGGGGGCTGAAGCTTTCTTT
few,TRBD1,TRBV7-2,TRBJ2-7,CASSYRTGRNEQYF,TGTGCCAGCAGCTACCGGACAGGGAGGAACGAGCAGTACTTC
NA,NA,TRBV11-3,TRBJ2-5,CASSSRAGPGETQYF,TGTGCCAGCAGCTCCAGGGCAGGGCCGGGCGAGACCCAGTACTTC
many,NA,TRBV7-2,TRBJ1-3,CASSFHSSGNTIYF,TGTGCCAGCAGCTTTCATAGCTCTGGAAACACCATATATTTT
NA,TRBD2,TRBV5-4,TRBJ2-3,CASSYRTSGRTDTQYF,TGTGCCAGCAGCTACAGGACTAGCGGGAGAACAGATACGCAGTATTTT
NA,NA,TRBV4-2,TRBJ1-1,CASSQDSFGGTEAFF,TGTGCCAGCAGCCAAGATAGTTTCGGGGGCACTGAAGCTTTCTTT
few,TRBD1,TRBV3-1,TRBJ1-2,CASSPGSGGRGYTF,TGTGCCAGCAGCCCCGGCTCAGGGGGCCGCGGCTACACCTTC
NA,NA,TRBV30,TRBJ2-7,CAWKGPPEYF,TGTGCCTGGAAAGGGCCTCCGGAGTACTTC
NA,NA,TRBV28,TRBJ2-1,CASSSGSFSSYNEQFF,TGTGCCAGCAGTTCAGGGTCCTTCAGCTCCTACAATGAGCAGTTCTTC
NA,NA,TRBV5-1,TRBJ1-4,CASSLGSTNEKLFF,TGCGCCAGCAGCTTGGGGAGCACTAATGAAAAACTGTTTTTT
few,NA,TRBV28,TRBJ2-3,CASSPLRLVGDTQYF,TGTGCCAGCAGTCCCCTCAGACTAGTCGGAGATACGCAGTATTTT
NA,TRBD2,TRBV6-5,TRBJ2-3,CASTMTPGGFGDTQYF,TGTGCCAGCACTATGACCCCCGGGGGGTTCGGGGATACGCAGTATTTT
few,NA,TRBV12-3/TRBV12-4,TRBJ2-3,CASSLGDGAFTDTQYF,TGTGCCAGCAGTCTAGGAGACGGGGCCTTCACAGATACGCAGTATTTT
NA,TRBD1,TRBV5-1,TRBJ1-1,CASSAGGTVAEAFF,TGCGCCAGCAGCGCGGGGGGGACAGTCGCTGAAGCTTTCTTT